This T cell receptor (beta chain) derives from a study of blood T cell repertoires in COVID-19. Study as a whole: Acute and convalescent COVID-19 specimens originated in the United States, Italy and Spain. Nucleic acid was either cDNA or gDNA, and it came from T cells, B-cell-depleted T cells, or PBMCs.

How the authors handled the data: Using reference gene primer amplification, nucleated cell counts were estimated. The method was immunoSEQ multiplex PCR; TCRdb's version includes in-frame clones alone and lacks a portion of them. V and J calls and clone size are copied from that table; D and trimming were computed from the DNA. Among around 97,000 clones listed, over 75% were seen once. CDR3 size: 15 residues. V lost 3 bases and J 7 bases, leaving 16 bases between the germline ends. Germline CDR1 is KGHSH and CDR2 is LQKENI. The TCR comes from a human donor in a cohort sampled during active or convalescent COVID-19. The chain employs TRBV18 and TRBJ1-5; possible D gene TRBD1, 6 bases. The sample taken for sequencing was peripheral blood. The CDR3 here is CASSPFTGREQPQHF. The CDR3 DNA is TGTGCCAGCTCACCGTTCACAGGGAGGGAACAGCCCCAGCATTTT.